These 22 T cell receptor beta chains came from one sample sequenced in a study of blood T cell repertoires in COVID-19. Some clones are missing from TCRdb's copy, which holds only in-frame ones; the method was immunoSEQ multiplex PCR. The sample has a few hundred thousand clones, nearly 90% seen once. Sequenced sample: PBMCs or T cells enriched from blood (not recorded which). These receptors all come from a woman in her twenties or thirties who had recovered from COVID-19.

J is TRBJ1-6 and V is TRBV12-5; D is undetermined. This CDR3 has 15 residues. The ends were cut back, 0 bases at V and 2 bases at J, with 5 bases in the middle. Germline V CDR1 and CDR2: LGHNT, FRNRAP. CDR3 protein: CASGLVLTYNSPLHF. The CDR3 bases are TGTGCTAGTGGTTTGGTACTTACCTATAATTCACCCCTCCACTTT.

The V call is TRBV19, the J call TRBJ1-6, with D maybe TRBD1 (5 bases). From germline, CDR1 is LNHDA and CDR2 SQIVND (reference sequence). The V and J ends lost 7 bases and 4 bases respectively, with 8 bases between them. This CDR3 is 13 amino acids long. The CDR3 loop is CASKRGYNSPLHF. The CDR3 coding sequence is TGTGCCAGTAAAAGGGGATATAATTCACCCCTCCACTTT.

The rearrangement links TRBV28 to TRBJ1-5; possible D gene TRBD1, 6 bases. Germline loops: CDR1 MDHEN, CDR2 SYDVKM. The CDR3 contains 17 residues. V was cut by 2 bases and J by 2 bases, with 16 bases left in between. The CDR3 is CASSLTGTRRGNQPQHF. Written as DNA, the CDR3 is TGTGCCAGCAGTTTAACCGGGACACGGAGAGGCAATCAGCCCCAGCATTTT.

The CDR3 protein is CASSAPTGLTNEKLFF. The CDR3 DNA reads as TGTGCCAGCAGTGCTCCAACAGGGTTAACTAATGAAAAACTGTTTTTT. The gene calls are TRBV4-2 and TRBJ1-4; TRBD1 is a possible D gene (6 bases). From germline, CDR1 is LGHNA and CDR2 YNFKEQ. Trimming removed 6 bases from V and 1 base from J, with 15 bases in between. This CDR3 spans 16 amino acids.

CDR3 amino acids: CASSQGGVGPYEQYF. The CDR3 bases are TGCGCCAGCAGCCAAGGGGGAGTCGGCCCCTACGAGCAGTACTTC. V and J are TRBV4-1 and TRBJ2-7, with D possibly TRBD2 on 5 matching bases. Germline CDR1 MGHRA, CDR2 YSYEKL. This CDR3 spans 15 amino acids. V was pared by 1 base and J by 2 bases, with 12 bases between.

J is TRBJ2-1 and V is TRBV5-1; possibly TRBD2 for D (5 bases). This CDR3 has 16 amino acids. The germline V and J ends were trimmed by 2 bases and 0 bases, with 12 bases remaining between them. Germline assignment: CDR1 SGHRS and CDR2 YFSETQ. The CDR3 here is CASSFRVGASYNEQFF. CDR3 nucleotide sequence: TGCGCCAGCAGCTTCCGTGTGGGAGCCTCCTACAATGAGCAGTTCTTC.

This clone was found a few times. This chain joins TRBV2 and TRBJ2-7; 8 bases line up with TRBD2. CDR1 and CDR2 from the germline V gene are SNHLY and FYNNEI. The V segment lost 3 bases and the J segment 1 base; nucleotides outside the gene matches: 11. The CDR3 is made up of 17 amino acids. The CDR3 coding sequence is TGTGCCAGCAGTGACAGCGGGACTAGAAGTTGGTCCTACGAGCAGTACTTC. Translation: CASSDSGTRSWSYEQYF.

The J gene is TRBJ1-6, the V gene TRBV27, with a weak D call TRBD1 (6 bases). V was clipped by 8 bases and J by 7 bases, with 21 bases between them. CDR1 and CDR2 from the germline V gene are MNHEY and SMNVEV (reference sequence). The CDR3 length is 16 residues. CDR3 protein: CASVSLDIGGNSPLHF. In DNA, the CDR3 is TGTGCCAGCGTCTCCCTCGACATAGGGGGAAATTCACCCCTCCACTTT.

The CDR3 is CASSFGTSGYEQYF. CDR3 nucleotide sequence: TGTGCCAGCAGTTTCGGGACTAGCGGGTACGAGCAGTACTTC. The chain links TRBV6-2 or TRBV6-3 to TRBJ2-7, with TRBD2 matching 12 bases. The CDR3 has 14 residues. Per germline, CDR1 MNHEY and CDR2 SVGEGT. V shed 4 bases, J shed 4 bases, and the junction held 2 bases outside the gene matches.

V gene TRBV6-1 combines with J gene TRBJ2-5; D may be TRBD2 (5 bases). The CDR3 is made up of 14 amino acids. Per germline, CDR1 MNHNS and CDR2 SASEGT. V lost 1 base to trimming and J lost 5 bases, with 11 bases between them. In DNA, the CDR3 is TGTGCCAGCAGTGAAGTGAGGGTGTTGGAGACCCAGTACTTC. Amino acids: CASSEVRVLETQYF.

The V and J genes are TRBV24-1 and TRBJ2-3; 9 bases fit TRBD2. V trimming: 2 bases; J trimming: 0 bases; junction bases outside the gene matches: 17. This CDR3 is 21 amino acids long. Looked up from germline, CDR1 is KGHDR and CDR2 is SFDVKD. In DNA, the CDR3 is TGTGCCACCAGTGATTCCCCTGGGCTAGCGGGGTTGCATACTAGCACAGATACGCAGTATTTT. Translation gives CATSDSPGLAGLHTSTDTQYF.

As to this clone: Other DNA variants within this sample encode the same CDR3. The chain links TRBV7-2 to TRBJ2-7, with no clear D. The V gene lost 4 bases and the J gene lost 2 bases, with 3 bases spanning the gap. The CDR3 runs to 11 residues. Germline V gives CDR1 SGHTA, CDR2 FQGNSA. The CDR3 coding sequence is TGTGCCAGCAGCTCCACCTACGAGCAGTACTTC. As protein: CASSSTYEQYF.

This clone was seen a few times. The gene calls are TRBV5-1 and TRBJ2-7, with 7 bases identical to TRBD1. The CDR3 runs 16 residues. Trimming removed 0 bases from V and 3 bases from J; junction bases left unmatched: 9. Germline V CDR1 and CDR2: SGHRS, YFSETQ. The CDR3 here is CASSLVVGTAYYEQYF. CDR3 nucleotide sequence: TGCGCCAGCAGCTTGGTAGTCGGGACAGCTTACTACGAGCAGTACTTC.

V and J are TRBV12-3 or TRBV12-4 and TRBJ2-1; D may be TRBD2 (6 bases). The V end was cut by 3 bases, the J end by 10 bases, with 10 bases between. The CDR3 length is 12 residues. Here the CDR3 DNA reads TGTGCCAGCAGTTTGTGGGGAGGAGAGCAGTTCTTC. Protein: CASSLWGGEQFF.

The CDR3 sequence is CASSFLGRQGGPVGYTF. The CDR3 DNA sequence: TGTGCCAGCAGCTTCCTCGGAAGACAGGGCGGACCTGTTGGCTACACCTTC. The chain joins TRBV7-8 to TRBJ1-2; 7 bases agree with TRBD1. CDR1 is SGHVS, CDR2 FQNEAQ, per germline. J was trimmed by 7 bases and V by 3 bases; bases with no gene match: 17. This CDR3 is 17 amino acids long.

V gene TRBV12-3 or TRBV12-4 combines with J gene TRBJ1-2; D is uncertain. With 4 bases removed from V and 6 bases from J, the gap between germline ends came to 9 bases. The CDR3 covers 12 residues. The CDR3 sequence is CASSSKLNGYTF. The CDR3 DNA follows: TGTGCCAGCAGTTCCAAACTAAATGGCTACACCTTC.

This chain uses TRBV7-2 with TRBJ1-6, with TRBD1 matching over 9 bases. The V and J ends lost 5 bases and 3 bases, in that order; junction bases with no gene match: 11. Germline V lookup: CDR1 SGHTA, CDR2 FQGNSA. The CDR3 length is 18 residues. CDR3 in amino acids: CASSPKRGQGNYNSPLHF. The CDR3 region has the DNA TGTGCCAGCAGCCCTAAAAGGGGACAGGGAAACTATAATTCACCCCTCCACTTT. Looking up the rest from reference TRBV7-2 and TRBJ1-6 gives the full variable domain: GAGVSQSPSNKVTEKGKDVELRCDPISGHTALYWYRQSLGQGLEFLIYFQGNSAPDKSGLPSDRFSAERTGGSVSTLTIQRTQQEDSAVYLCASSPKRGQGNYNSPLHFGNGTRLTVT.

The chain is built from TRBV6-1 and TRBJ2-3, with a tentative D call TRBD1 (6 bases). Germline V lookup: CDR1 MNHNS, CDR2 SASEGT. There are 16 residues in the CDR3. The ends were cut back, 2 bases at V and 4 bases at J, with 16 bases in the middle. Here the CDR3 reads CASSETQQGNSDTQYF. CDR3 DNA sequence: TGTGCCAGCAGTGAAACTCAACAGGGCAATTCAGATACGCAGTATTTT.

V is TRBV5-1 and J is TRBJ1-4; no clear D. CDR3 size: 17 residues. Germline V gene lookup returns CDR1 SGHRS and CDR2 YFSETQ. V was pared by 0 bases and J by 0 bases, with 12 bases between. CDR3 loop: CASSLAGNLATNEKLFF. Here the CDR3 DNA reads TGCGCCAGCAGCTTGGCGGGAAACCTTGCAACTAATGAAAAACTGTTTTTT.

Points on this clone: The same CDR3 can be traced to other DNA sequences in this sample. The chain links TRBV18 to TRBJ2-5; D possibly corresponds to TRBD1 (6 bases). There are 12 residues in the CDR3. Trimming removed 2 bases at V and 5 bases at J, with 6 bases between. The germline gives CDR1 KGHSH, CDR2 LQKENI. The CDR3 sequence: CASSPTGETQYF. In DNA, the CDR3 is TGTGCCAGCTCACCAACAGGGGAGACCCAGTACTTC. Filled out from reference TRBV18 and TRBJ2-5, the complete variable domain reads NAGVMQNPRHLVRRRGQEARLRCSPMKGHSHVYWYRQLPEEGLKFMVYLQKENIIDESGMPKERFSAEFPKEGPSILRIQQVVRGDSAAYFCASSPTGETQYFGPGTRLLVL.

This clone showed up just a few times. This chain connects TRBV27 to TRBJ2-5; D remains unclear. This CDR3 comprises 13 residues. Trimming took 6 bases from V and 14 from J, leaving 22 bases between them. Looked up from germline, CDR1 is MNHEY and CDR2 is SMNVEV (reference sequence). The CDR3 bases are TGTGCCAGCAGACCCACCGGTATTTGGCGGCCCTACTTC. Its protein is CASRPTGIWRPYF.

The J gene is TRBJ1-1, the V gene TRBV27, with D possibly being TRBD1 (5 bases). The germline CDR1 and CDR2 sequences are MNHEY and SMNVEV (reference sequence). This CDR3 spans 15 amino acids. Trimming shortened V by 5 bases and J by 1 base, and 14 bases separated the two germline ends. The CDR3 protein is CASSRPGGGNTEAFF. The CDR3, as DNA: TGTGCCAGCAGTCGGCCCGGCGGGGGGAACACTGAAGCTTTCTTT.